What follows are 25 T cell receptor beta chains derived from one specimen sequenced in a study of regulatory T cells in long-lasting Graves disease. Time point here: newly diagnosed GD, antithyroid drugs for less than 3 months. With RNA extracted from PBMCs as input, the TCR library was made. Building of the TCR beta libraries involved iRepertoire HTBI primers and Arm-PCR of CDR3 regions. TCRdb re-analysed the multiplex PCR reads in MiXCR, keeping a single row per CDR3 protein. This table has 350,000 to 500,000 distinct CDR3 sequences, roughly 15% appearing once. This sample was shared with a second study, whose subject was T cells in Graves' hyperthyroidism and ophthalmopathy.

This material consisted of peripheral blood mononuclear cells (PBMCs), taken at new diagnosis, from a patient treated with antithyroid drugs. These receptors all stem from a woman between 25 and 40 years old with Graves disease.

There are many counts of this clonotype. The V and J genes are TRBV27 and TRBJ2-1, with D perhaps TRBD2 (5 bases). This CDR3 is built from 12 residues. Germline assignment: CDR1 MNHEY and CDR2 SMNVEV (reference sequence). The V end lost 4 bases, the J end lost 15 bases, and 16 bases lay between the germline ends. In DNA form, the CDR3 reads TGTGCCAGCAGTTCAATCCCGTGCAGCGGGTTCTTC. This sequence encodes CASSSIPCSGFF.

This clonotype occurred a few times. A much larger clone lies one base from this, so it may be a read error. The chain recombines TRBV18 with TRBJ1-1; 7 nucleotides agree with TRBD1. V lost 2 bases and J lost 0; bases outside the gene matches: 6. Germline V gene data show CDR1 as KGHSH and CDR2 as LQKENI. This CDR3 is 16 amino acids long. The CDR3 nucleotides are TGTGCCAGCTCACCAGGACAGGCTGGGATGAACACTGAAGCTTTCTTT. As protein: CASSPGQAGMNTEAFF.

The sample holds many counts of this clonotype. The rearrangement uses TRBV30 and TRBJ2-3; a weak D match, TRBD2 (5 bases). The length of the CDR3 is 18 residues. The germline gives CDR1 GTSNPN, CDR2 SVGIG (reference sequence). The V gene lost 2 bases and the J gene lost 2 bases, with 23 bases spanning the gap. The CDR3 sequence is CAWSPKRWEKRNTDTQYF. CDR3 nucleotide sequence: TGTGCCTGGAGTCCAAAGCGCTGGGAGAAGCGGAACACAGATACGCAGTATTTT.

This sequence joins TRBV28 and TRBJ1-1; D is ambiguous. CDR1 MDHEN and CDR2 SYDVKM come from the germline V gene. This CDR3 is 15 amino acids long. V lost 6 bases to trimming and J lost 1 base, with 15 bases between them. This CDR3 is CASRIGRNTNTEAFF. CDR3 DNA sequence: TGTGCCAGCAGAATCGGCAGGAACACGAACACTGAAGCTTTCTTT. The variable domain in full, with the rest retrieved from reference TRBV28 and TRBJ1-1, is DVKVTQSSRYLVKRTGEKVFLECVQDMDHENMFWYRQDPGLGLRLIYFSYDVKMKEKGDIPEGYSVSREKKERFSLILESASTNQTSMYLCASRIGRNTNTEAFFGQGTRLTVV.

This clonotype showed up just a few times. This is likely an artifact of a read error, given a far larger clone one base away. The V gene is TRBV18, the J gene TRBJ1-2; TRBD1 matches 7 bases. The CDR3 covers 14 residues. Germline V gene lookup returns CDR1 KGHSH and CDR2 LQKENI. CDR3 nucleotides: TGTGCCAGCCCACCTCGACAGGGACCATATGGCTACACCTTC. Amino acids: CASPPRQGPYGYTF.

This clonotype has at least ten counts. The gene calls are TRBV11-2 and TRBJ2-7; 9 positions agree with TRBD1. Germline assignment: CDR1 SGHAT and CDR2 FQNNGV. CDR3 size: 15 residues. Losses at the gene ends were 2 bases for V and 2 bases for J; bases not matched to a gene: 4. CDR3 sequence: CASSLIGQGPYEQYF. The CDR3 DNA is TGTGCCAGCAGCTTAATCGGACAGGGGCCCTACGAGCAGTACTTC.

This clonotype was seen at least ten times. This chain joins TRBV6-2 or TRBV6-3 and TRBJ1-5, with 7 bases matching TRBD1. The CDR3 is 13 amino acids. V dropped 8 bases and J dropped 7; count of bases not matched to a gene: 8. Per the germline V gene, CDR1 is MNHEY and CDR2 is SVGEGT. CDR3 residues: CASADRVRQPQHF. The DNA for the CDR3 is TGTGCCAGCGCCGACAGGGTCAGACAGCCCCAGCATTTT.

In this sample, this clonotype turned up many times. The gene calls are TRBV20-1 and TRBJ1-6; D not resolved. The CDR3 extends over 16 amino acids. V shed 3 bases and J shed 4 bases, with 16 bases lying between them. The V gene's germline CDR1 is DFQATT and CDR2 SNEGSKA (reference sequence). For the CDR3, the DNA is TGCAGTGCTAGGGGATCATCGCTTACTTATAATTCACCCCTCCACTTT. Amino acids: CSARGSSLTYNSPLHF.

With regard to this clonotype: The conserved final phenylalanine or tryptophan is absent from the CDR3, which likely points to a read error. The chain links TRBV6-5 to TRBJ1-1; 10 bases agree with TRBD1. Germline V gene lookup returns CDR1 MNHEY and CDR2 SVGAGI. The CDR3 covers 15 residues. The trim removed 3 bases at V and 1 base at J, leaving 2 bases unmatched. As DNA, the CDR3 is TGTGCCAGCAGTTATAGGGACAGGGGGAACACTGAAGCTTTCCTT. It codes for CASSYRDRGNTEAFL.

This clonotype has a count of ten or more. The chain carries TRBV2 and TRBJ2-1; TRBD2 matches at 12 bases. Losses at the gene ends were 1 base for V and 8 bases for J; bases not matched to a gene: 9. There are 17 residues in the CDR3. From germline, CDR1 is SNHLY and CDR2 FYNNEI. Here the CDR3 reads CASSEGIWTSGKDEQFF. CDR3 DNA: TGTGCCAGCAGTGAAGGTATCTGGACTAGCGGGAAGGATGAGCAGTTCTTC.

This clonotype has ten or more counts. The CDR3 is CASSLRYIVRTDTQYF. CDR3 nucleotides: TGTGCCAGCAGCTTGCGCTACATTGTTCGCACAGATACGCAGTATTTT. The V and J genes are TRBV5-6 and TRBJ2-3; D ambiguous. V was cut by 1 base and J by 1 base, with 13 bases left in between. Germline V gene sequence: CDR1 SGHDT, CDR2 YYEEEE. There are 16 residues in the CDR3.

This clonotype occurred many times. The J gene is TRBJ2-3, the V gene TRBV11-2, with D tentatively TRBD1 or TRBD2 (5 bases each). The germline V gene encodes CDR1 SGHAT and CDR2 FQNNGV. Trimming pared 4 bases from V and 5 bases from J, leaving 10 bases between. This CDR3 has 13 amino acids. In DNA, the CDR3 is TGTGCCAGCAGCTCCGTTGGGGGAGATACGCAGTATTTT. It translates to CASSSVGGDTQYF. The full variable domain, with the rest looked up from reference TRBV11-2 and TRBJ2-3, is EAGVAQSPRYKIIEKRQSVAFWCNPISGHATLYWYQQILGQGPKLLIQFQNNGVVDDSQLPKDRFSAERLKGVDSTLKIQPAKLEDSAVYLCASSSVGGDTQYFGPGTRLTVL.

V gene TRBV2 combines with J gene TRBJ2-7; 7 bases align to TRBD1. J gave up 3 bases and V 6 bases, and 11 bases lay outside the gene matches. This CDR3 is built from 15 residues. The germline V gene has CDR1 SNHLY and CDR2 FYNNEI. CDR3 nucleotides: TGTGCCAGCAGGCAGTCCGGGACAGCTAACTACGAGCAGTACTTC. Translated: CASRQSGTANYEQYF.

The chain combines TRBV2 with TRBJ2-7; 7 nucleotides align to TRBD2. Germline lookup yields CDR1 SNHLY and CDR2 FYNNEI. CDR3 length: 13 amino acids. J was trimmed by 5 bases and V by 4 bases; bases with no gene match: 5. CDR3 in DNA: TGTGCCAGCAGTGTTAGGGGAGGGGACGAGCAGTACTTC. Protein sequence: CASSVRGGDEQYF.

This clonotype was seen many times. This sequence joins TRBV28 and TRBJ2-7, with TRBD2 matching over 12 bases. CDR1 and CDR2 from the germline V gene are MDHEN and SYDVKM. The CDR3 loop spans 15 amino acids. V dropped 8 bases and J dropped 3; count of bases not matched to a gene: 8. The CDR3 is CASGASGRGNYEQYF. CDR3 DNA sequence: TGTGCCAGCGGGGCTAGCGGGAGGGGAAACTACGAGCAGTACTTC.

This clonotype occurred many times. The chain links TRBV27 to TRBJ2-7; D is ambiguous. V dropped 1 base and J dropped 2 bases, with 9 bases sitting between them. Germline-derived CDR1 and CDR2 are MNHEY and SMNVEV (reference sequence). The CDR3 is 14 residues long. CDR3 residues: CASSLYPGPYEQYF. DNA of the CDR3: TGTGCCAGCAGTTTATATCCAGGCCCCTACGAGCAGTACTTC.

This clonotype was seen repeatedly, ten times or more. The chain employs TRBV2 and TRBJ1-1; no definite D call. V was clipped by 1 base and J by 0 bases, with 6 bases between them. The CDR3 extends over 14 amino acids. Germline V gene lookup returns CDR1 SNHLY and CDR2 FYNNEI. The CDR3 region is CASSEGFMNTEAFF. In nucleotides, the CDR3 is TGTGCCAGCAGTGAAGGGTTTATGAACACTGAAGCTTTCTTT.

This clonotype was picked up a small number of times. The chain joins TRBV20-1 to TRBJ2-7, with D possibly matching TRBD2 (5 bases). The V gene lost 4 bases and the J gene lost 3 bases, with 10 bases spanning the gap. The length of the CDR3 is 12 residues. Germline loops: CDR1 DFQATT, CDR2 SNEGSKA (reference sequence). The CDR3 region has the DNA TGCAGTGCTAAATCCGGGAACTACGAGCAGTACTTC. As protein: CSAKSGNYEQYF.

This clonotype was seen ten or more times. V gene TRBV6-1 combines with J gene TRBJ2-2; D not certain. V was trimmed by 8 bases and J by 5 bases, leaving 9 bases between them. This CDR3 contains 12 residues. Germline values: CDR1 MNHNS, CDR2 SASEGT. CDR3 bases: TGTGCCAGCTCTAAGGAAACCGGGGAGCTGTTTTTT. This gives the protein CASSKETGELFF.

Ten or more counts support this clonotype. This sequence joins TRBV7-2 and TRBJ1-1; 9 positions agree with TRBD1. The CDR3 extends over 15 amino acids. The germline gives CDR1 SGHTA, CDR2 FQGNSA. J gave up 4 bases and V 5 bases, and 8 bases lay outside the gene matches. The CDR3 DNA reads TGTGCCAGCAGCAAGGGACAGGGTTTGAGCACTGAAGCTTTCTTT. Amino acids: CASSKGQGLSTEAFF.

This clonotype was counted at least ten times. This chain joins TRBV5-4 and TRBJ1-4, with TRBD1 identical over 7 bases. Germline assignment: CDR1 SGHNT and CDR2 YYREEE (reference sequence). V shed 4 bases and J 4 bases; nucleotides not matched to a gene: 7. The CDR3 covers 15 residues. The CDR3 is CASSVNRGLNEKLFF. The CDR3 DNA reads as TGTGCCAGCAGCGTAAACAGGGGCCTTAATGAAAAACTGTTTTTT.

The gene calls are TRBV10-1 and TRBJ2-3; TRBD1 aligns across 9 bases. The germline CDR1 and CDR2 sequences are WNHNN and SYGVQD (reference sequence). The CDR3 runs to 16 residues. V shed 6 bases, J shed 2 bases, and the junction held 9 bases outside the gene matches. As DNA, the CDR3 is TGCGCCAGCAGCGACCGGGACAGGGAGCTCACAGATACGCAGTATTTT. It translates to CASSDRDRELTDTQYF.

This clonotype was counted many times. The CDR3 here is CASSLWTDSSYNEQFF. For the CDR3, the DNA is TGTGCCAGCAGTTTATGGACGGACAGCTCCTACAATGAGCAGTTCTTC. J is TRBJ2-1 and V is TRBV28; weak D call: TRBD1 (6 bases). V lost 0 bases and J lost 0, with 9 bases in between. The CDR3 has 16 residues. Germline V CDR1 and CDR2: MDHEN, SYDVKM.

This clonotype was observed many times. The chain couples TRBV27 to TRBJ1-1; tentatively, D is TRBD1 (6 bases). The CDR3 loop spans 15 amino acids. Germline V gene lookup returns CDR1 MNHEY and CDR2 SMNVEV (reference sequence). V was clipped by 7 bases and J by 3 bases, with 18 bases between them. CDR3 nucleotides: TGTGCCAGCAAACCCGGGACACCTTTTGACACTGAAGCTTTCTTT. Its protein is CASKPGTPFDTEAFF.

This clonotype has a count of ten or more. The chain couples TRBV12-3 or TRBV12-4 to TRBJ2-1, with TRBD2 matching over 8 bases. The CDR3 totals 15 residues. V lost 1 base, J lost 8 bases, and 7 bases stayed unmatched. The CDR3 region has the DNA TGTGCCAGCAGTTTAGGCCCGGGGGGGCAATATGAGCAGTTCTTC. This codes for CASSLGPGGQYEQFF.